A selection of T cell receptor beta chains follows, all from one sample in a study of cytomegalovirus exposure and HLA in healthy donors. The protocol was immunoSEQ multiplex PCR, while the TCRdb copy is restricted to in-frame clones and leaves out a portion. In the table there are over 65,000 clones, approximately 71% of which are singletons. Material for sequencing was PBMCs. The receptor source for this set is a man aged 60 to 75 in good health and CMV-seropositive. CDR3s include the opening cysteine and the closing phenylalanine or tryptophan. D genes are given only for firm matches. Some rows mark clone size as missing; the rest say once, few, many or name a class of expanded clone.

TRBD1	TRBV7-2	TRBJ2-1	NA	CASTIPIGQGGEQFF	TGTGCCAGCACCATCCCTATTGGACAGGGGGGTGAGCAGTTCTTC
NA	TRBV2	TRBJ1-2	NA	CASSEPTYGYTF	TGTGCCAGCAGTGAGCCAACATATGGCTACACCTTC
NA	TRBV7-6	TRBJ1-2	NA	CASSLNGNGAGYTF	TGTGCCAGCAGCTTGAACGGGAACGGTGCTGGCTACACCTTC
NA	TRBV5-4	TRBJ2-7	NA	CASSLGYSSYEQYF	TGTGCCAGCAGCTTGGGTTACAGCTCCTACGAGCAGTACTTC
NA	TRBV5-1	TRBJ1-2	NA	CASSLVSDSVTNYGYTF	TGCGCCAGCAGCTTGGTTTCGGACAGCGTTACTAACTATGGCTACACCTTC
TRBD2	TRBV11-2	TRBJ2-1	once	CASSKGSGSSYNEQFF	TGTGCCAGCAGCAAGGGGAGCGGGAGCTCCTACAATGAGCAGTTCTTC
TRBD2	TRBV7-7	TRBJ2-5	NA	CASSQGGQETQYF	TGTGCTAGCAGCCAGGGAGGGCAAGAGACCCAGTACTTC
NA	TRBV5-4	TRBJ1-2	NA	CASSLEQDYGYTF	TGTGCCAGCAGCTTGGAGCAGGACTATGGCTACACCTTC
TRBD1	TRBV6-1	TRBJ1-1	NA	CASSVLWTGNTEAFF	TGTGCCAGCAGTGTGCTCTGGACAGGAAACACTGAAGCTTTCTTT
TRBD2	TRBV9	TRBJ2-1	NA	CASSVGTSGGAYEQFF	TGTGCCAGCAGCGTAGGGACTAGCGGGGGGGCGTATGAGCAGTTCTTC
NA	TRBV2	TRBJ2-7	NA	CASSDWLVGGEQYF	TGTGCCAGCAGTGACTGGCTAGTTGGAGGCGAGCAGTACTTC
TRBD1	TRBV7-9	TRBJ2-1	NA	CASSLPQRTGYNEQFF	TGTGCCAGCAGCCTCCCGCAAAGGACAGGGTACAATGAGCAGTTCTTC
NA	TRBV11-2	TRBJ1-3	few	CASSPYIRGLSGNTIYF	TGTGCCAGCAGCCCCTACATCAGGGGACTAAGTGGAAACACCATATATTTT
NA	TRBV5-4	TRBJ2-2	NA	CASSQWWGRGTGELFF	TGTGCCAGCAGCCAATGGTGGGGGCGCGGCACCGGGGAGCTGTTTTTT
TRBD2	TRBV5-1	TRBJ2-7	NA	CASSLGTGTSGSWAF	TGCGCCAGCAGCTTGGGAACCGGGACTAGCGGGTCTTGGGCCTTC
NA	TRBV14	TRBJ2-7	few	CASSQAGAFSYEQYF	TGTGCCAGCAGCCAAGCAGGGGCCTTTTCCTACGAGCAGTACTTC
TRBD1	TRBV5-6	TRBJ1-2	NA	CASSTRTGTIYGYTF	TGTGCCAGCAGCACCCGGACAGGGACCATCTATGGCTACACCTTC